This T cell receptor beta chain derives from a study of CD8 T cells in Susac syndrome. Trimming took off 3 bases at V and 4 bases at J, with 14 bases between the two ends. Germline V gene sequence: CDR1 SGHAT, CDR2 FQNNGV. CDR3 length: 15 amino acids. Reverse transcription used roughly 0.5 to 1 ug RNA and random hexamers. TCRdb used MiXCR to reprocess the immunoSEQ multiplex PCR reads, holding one entry per CDR3 protein. The data show about 160,000 distinct CDR3 sequences, with approximately 94% seen just once and almost 0.095% held by the top ten. TEMRA cells were enriched by FACS, while CD8+ and CD4+ T cells were obtained through a negative isolation that was performed magnetically.

Input material: CD4+ T cells from PBMCs. The TCR originated in a human donor with multiple sclerosis. The chain has TRBV11-2 and TRBJ2-3; D is ambiguous. CDR3 in DNA: TGTGCCAGCAGCTTCCCCCGCTCTCCCGCAGATACGCAGTATTTT. The encoded protein is CASSFPRSPADTQYF.